This entry describes one T cell receptor (beta chain). Germline and junction disagree at one end, which may indicate a read error. This entry belongs to a study of regulatory T cells in long-lasting Graves disease. Overall study context: For a period under 3 months, newly diagnosed Graves' patients had taken antithyroid drugs.

The germline V gene has CDR1 MNHEY and CDR2 SVGAGI. The CDR3 has 15 amino acids. The TCR beta library used iRepertoire HTBI primers with Arm-PCR amplification of CDR3. Authors' data handling: Identification across samples found more than 55 TRBV and 15 or so TRBJ segments. TCRdb re-analysed the multiplex PCR reads in MiXCR, keeping a single row per CDR3 protein. The authors' filters were not applied to this entry. The data contain approximately 350,000 distinct CDR3 sequences, 16% of them singletons. As for time point: newly diagnosed GD, antithyroid drugs for less than 3 months. RNA isolated from PBMCs was used to make the TCR library. Separately, the same data were catalogued under a study of T cells in Graves' hyperthyroidism and ophthalmopathy.

The chain carries TRBV6-5 and TRBJ2-3; 9 bases line up with TRBD2. This clonotype originated in a woman aged 18-29 years with Graves disease. The sequenced sample was peripheral blood mononuclear cells (PBMCs), obtained at new diagnosis, from a patient treated with antithyroid drugs. CDR3 sequence: CASSDSAGGHDTQYF. The CDR3, as DNA: TGTGCCAGCAGTGACTCGGCGGGGGGGCACGATACGCAGTATTTT.